The rows below give T cell receptor beta chains drawn from one sample of a study of technical replicates of blood from a few donors. Sequencing was performed with immunoSEQ multiplex PCR; in TCRdb, only in-frame clones are kept and a portion is missing. The sample records under 100,000 clones, around 96% being singletons. The sample was T cells isolated from PBMCs. Receptor source: a human donor in good health. Each CDR3 is given with its conserved first and last residue. Each record gives: V gene, CDR3 length, D gene, J gene, clone size, CDR3 protein, CDR3 DNA. The D gene is left open where the match is weak. Clone size, where shown, is once, few, many, or a class for clones that have expanded.

v_call: TRBV7-9
cdr3_length: 15
d_call: .
j_call: TRBJ1-1
clone_size: .
cdr3_aa: CASTSRGGGKPEAFF
cdr3_nt: TGTGCCAGCACCTCTAGGGGCGGGGGCAAGCCTGAAGCTTTCTTT

v_call: TRBV28
cdr3_length: 13
d_call: .
j_call: TRBJ2-7
clone_size: .
cdr3_aa: CASWPSSLREQYF
cdr3_nt: TGTGCCAGCTGGCCTAGCTCATTAAGGGAGCAGTACTTC

v_call: TRBV4-1
cdr3_length: 16
d_call: .
j_call: TRBJ1-2
clone_size: .
cdr3_aa: CASSPGGGEYSYGYTF
cdr3_nt: TGCGCCAGCAGCCCGGGCGGTGGGGAGTACTCCTATGGCTACACCTTC

v_call: TRBV18
cdr3_length: 15
d_call: TRBD1
j_call: TRBJ1-2
clone_size: .
cdr3_aa: CASSPPEGAVNGYTF
cdr3_nt: TGTGCCAGCTCACCACCGGAGGGGGCAGTAAATGGCTACACCTTC

v_call: TRBV19
cdr3_length: 16
d_call: .
j_call: TRBJ2-1
clone_size: once
cdr3_aa: CASSIVRAGSYNEQFF
cdr3_nt: TGTGCCAGTAGTATAGTACGTGCCGGGTCCTACAATGAGCAGTTCTTC

v_call: TRBV27
cdr3_length: 15
d_call: TRBD2
j_call: TRBJ2-1
clone_size: once
cdr3_aa: CASSPDSGSRNEQFF
cdr3_nt: TGTGCCAGCAGTCCAGACAGCGGGAGTAGAAATGAGCAGTTCTTC

v_call: TRBV7-3
cdr3_length: 16
d_call: TRBD1
j_call: TRBJ1-1
clone_size: once
cdr3_aa: CASSLSPGQGFPEAFF
cdr3_nt: TGTGCCAGCAGCTTATCTCCGGGACAGGGGTTCCCTGAAGCTTTCTTT

v_call: TRBV10-3
cdr3_length: 13
d_call: .
j_call: TRBJ2-7
clone_size: .
cdr3_aa: CAITEDKTYEQYF
cdr3_nt: TGTGCCATCACCGAGGACAAAACCTACGAGCAGTACTTC

v_call: TRBV7-2
cdr3_length: 15
d_call: .
j_call: TRBJ2-2
clone_size: .
cdr3_aa: CASTLGLRYTGELFF
cdr3_nt: TGTGCCAGCACCCTAGGACTCCGTTACACCGGGGAGCTGTTTTTT

v_call: TRBV11-2
cdr3_length: 14
d_call: TRBD2
j_call: TRBJ2-3
clone_size: few
cdr3_aa: CASSHGTAGVTQYF
cdr3_nt: TGTGCCAGCAGCCACGGGACCGCGGGAGTTACGCAGTATTTT

v_call: TRBV11-2
cdr3_length: 16
d_call: .
j_call: TRBJ2-7
clone_size: .
cdr3_aa: CASSLGAAGTLHEQYF
cdr3_nt: TGTGCCAGCAGCTTAGGCGCGGCAGGGACTTTGCACGAGCAGTACTTC

v_call: TRBV6-5
cdr3_length: 14
d_call: .
j_call: TRBJ1-5
clone_size: .
cdr3_aa: CASSSPGELQPQHF
cdr3_nt: TGTGCCAGCAGTTCCCCAGGGGAATTGCAGCCCCAGCATTTT

v_call: TRBV5-6
cdr3_length: 13
d_call: TRBD1
j_call: TRBJ2-7
clone_size: .
cdr3_aa: CASSRDRVREQYF
cdr3_nt: TGTGCCAGCAGCCGGGACAGGGTGAGGGAGCAGTACTTC

v_call: TRBV7-2
cdr3_length: 15
d_call: .
j_call: TRBJ1-3
clone_size: .
cdr3_aa: CASSSVWTAGNTIYF
cdr3_nt: TGTGCCAGCAGCTCCGTATGGACAGCTGGAAACACCATATATTTT

v_call: TRBV2
cdr3_length: 11
d_call: TRBD1
j_call: TRBJ1-2
clone_size: .
cdr3_aa: CARQGAHGYTF
cdr3_nt: TGTGCCCGACAGGGGGCGCATGGCTACACCTTC

v_call: TRBV30
cdr3_length: 16
d_call: TRBD1
j_call: TRBJ2-1
clone_size: .
cdr3_aa: CARSGTGGSYYNEQFF
cdr3_nt: TGTGCCCGATCCGGGACAGGGGGATCCTACTACAATGAGCAGTTCTTC

v_call: TRBV7-2
cdr3_length: 14
d_call: .
j_call: TRBJ2-5
clone_size: .
cdr3_aa: CASSSEQGSETQYF
cdr3_nt: TGTGCCAGCAGCTCGGAACAGGGATCAGAGACCCAGTACTTC

v_call: TRBV12-5
cdr3_length: 13
d_call: TRBD2
j_call: TRBJ2-7
clone_size: .
cdr3_aa: CASGLGLAGEQYF
cdr3_nt: TGTGCTAGTGGTTTGGGACTAGCCGGCGAGCAGTACTTC

v_call: TRBV2
cdr3_length: 15
d_call: .
j_call: TRBJ2-3
clone_size: .
cdr3_aa: CASSEARYSTDTQYF
cdr3_nt: TGTGCCAGCAGTGAAGCCCGTTATAGCACAGATACGCAGTATTTT

v_call: TRBV5-6
cdr3_length: 15
d_call: TRBD1
j_call: TRBJ1-2
clone_size: .
cdr3_aa: CASSLDDRGPYGYTF
cdr3_nt: TGTGCCAGCAGCTTGGATGACAGGGGTCCTTATGGCTACACCTTC

v_call: TRBV7-9
cdr3_length: 14
d_call: .
j_call: TRBJ1-2
clone_size: .
cdr3_aa: CASSLADRLYGYTF
cdr3_nt: TGTGCCAGCAGCTTAGCGGACAGACTCTATGGCTACACCTTC

v_call: TRBV19
cdr3_length: 17
d_call: .
j_call: TRBJ2-3
clone_size: .
cdr3_aa: CASSIDQGSLLEDTQYF
cdr3_nt: TGTGCCAGTAGTATAGATCAGGGCAGTCTCCTCGAAGATACGCAGTATTTT

v_call: TRBV6-5
cdr3_length: 14
d_call: TRBD2
j_call: TRBJ2-3
clone_size: .
cdr3_aa: CASRGLAGADTQYF
cdr3_nt: TGTGCCAGCAGAGGACTAGCGGGAGCCGATACGCAGTATTTT

v_call: TRBV7-2
cdr3_length: 16
d_call: TRBD2
j_call: TRBJ2-2
clone_size: .
cdr3_aa: CASSLASGRATGELFF
cdr3_nt: TGTGCCAGCAGCTTAGCCAGCGGGAGGGCCACCGGGGAGCTGTTTTTT

v_call: TRBV27
cdr3_length: 13
d_call: .
j_call: TRBJ1-1
clone_size: once
cdr3_aa: CASSLSGITEAFF
cdr3_nt: TGTGCCAGCAGTTTATCCGGGATCACTGAAGCTTTCTTT

v_call: TRBV6-6
cdr3_length: 15
d_call: TRBD1
j_call: TRBJ2-4
clone_size: once
cdr3_aa: CASRSKGQTKNIQYF
cdr3_nt: TGTGCCAGCAGGTCAAAGGGACAGACCAAAAACATTCAGTACTTC

v_call: TRBV27
cdr3_length: 13
d_call: TRBD1
j_call: TRBJ1-2
clone_size: .
cdr3_aa: CASSPQGNYGYTF
cdr3_nt: TGTGCCAGCAGTCCACAGGGGAACTATGGCTACACCTTC

v_call: TRBV7-3
cdr3_length: 17
d_call: .
j_call: TRBJ2-1
clone_size: .
cdr3_aa: CASSSEIGIPSSDEQFF
cdr3_nt: TGTGCCAGCAGCTCAGAGATCGGGATCCCCTCGAGCGATGAGCAGTTCTTC

v_call: TRBV5-4
cdr3_length: 15
d_call: TRBD1
j_call: TRBJ1-2
clone_size: .
cdr3_aa: CASSWRGQDLYGYTF
cdr3_nt: TGTGCCAGCAGCTGGAGGGGACAGGACCTATATGGCTACACCTTC

v_call: TRBV27
cdr3_length: 14
d_call: TRBD1
j_call: TRBJ1-1
clone_size: .
cdr3_aa: CASRDRTGKTEAFF
cdr3_nt: TGTGCCAGCAGAGATCGGACAGGAAAAACTGAAGCTTTCTTT

v_call: TRBV7-3
cdr3_length: 14
d_call: .
j_call: TRBJ2-3
clone_size: .
cdr3_aa: CASSLLGRTDTQYF
cdr3_nt: TGTGCCAGCAGCTTATTGGGCCGCACAGATACGCAGTATTTT

v_call: TRBV7-2
cdr3_length: 14
d_call: .
j_call: TRBJ2-2
clone_size: once
cdr3_aa: CASSLEPSAGELFF
cdr3_nt: TGTGCCAGCAGCTTAGAACCTTCAGCCGGGGAGCTGTTTTTT

v_call: TRBV7-6
cdr3_length: 16
d_call: TRBD2
j_call: TRBJ2-7
clone_size: .
cdr3_aa: CASSYRLAGGPGEQYF
cdr3_nt: TGTGCCAGCAGCTACCGACTAGCGGGAGGGCCTGGCGAGCAGTACTTC

v_call: TRBV7-2
cdr3_length: 17
d_call: TRBD2
j_call: TRBJ2-1
clone_size: .
cdr3_aa: CASSQSPSGDSYNEQFF
cdr3_nt: TGTGCCAGCAGCCAGAGCCCTAGCGGGGACTCCTACAATGAGCAGTTCTTC